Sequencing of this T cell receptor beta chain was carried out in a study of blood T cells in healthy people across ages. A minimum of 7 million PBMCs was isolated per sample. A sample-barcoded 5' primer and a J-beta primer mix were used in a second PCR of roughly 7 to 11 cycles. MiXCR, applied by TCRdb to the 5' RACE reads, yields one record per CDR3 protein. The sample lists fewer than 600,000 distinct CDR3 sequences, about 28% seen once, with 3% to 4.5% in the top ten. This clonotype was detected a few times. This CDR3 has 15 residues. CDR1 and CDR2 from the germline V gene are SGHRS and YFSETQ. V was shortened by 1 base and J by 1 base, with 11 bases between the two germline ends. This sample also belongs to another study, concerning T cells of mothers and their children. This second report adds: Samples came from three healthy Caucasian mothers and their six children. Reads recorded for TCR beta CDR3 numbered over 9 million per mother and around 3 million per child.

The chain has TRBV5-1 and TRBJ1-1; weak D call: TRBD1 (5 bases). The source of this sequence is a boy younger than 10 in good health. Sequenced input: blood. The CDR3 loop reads CASSLRYDRNTEAFF. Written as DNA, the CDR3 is TGCGCCAGCAGCTTGAGATACGACAGGAACACTGAAGCTTTCTTT.